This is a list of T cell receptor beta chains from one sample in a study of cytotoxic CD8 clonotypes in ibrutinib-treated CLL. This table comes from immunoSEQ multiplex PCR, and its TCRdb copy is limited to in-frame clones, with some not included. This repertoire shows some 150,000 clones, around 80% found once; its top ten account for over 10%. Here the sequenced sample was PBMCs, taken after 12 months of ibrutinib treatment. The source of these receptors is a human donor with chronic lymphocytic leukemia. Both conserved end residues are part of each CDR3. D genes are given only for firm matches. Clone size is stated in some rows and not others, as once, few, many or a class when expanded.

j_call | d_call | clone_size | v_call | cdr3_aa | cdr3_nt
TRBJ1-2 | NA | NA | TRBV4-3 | CASSQVLGGRGYTF | TGCGCCAGCAGCCAAGTTCTGGGAGGCAGGGGCTACACCTTC
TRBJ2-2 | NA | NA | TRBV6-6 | CASSYSISSGELFF | TGTGCCAGCAGTTACTCGATATCCTCCGGGGAGCTGTTTTTT
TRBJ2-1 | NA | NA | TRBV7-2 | CASSLGVAYYNEQFF | TGTGCCAGCAGCTTAGGGGTAGCGTACTACAATGAGCAGTTCTTC
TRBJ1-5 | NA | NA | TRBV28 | CASSLLVNSNQPQHF | TGTGCCAGCAGTTTATTGGTCAATAGCAATCAGCCCCAGCATTTT
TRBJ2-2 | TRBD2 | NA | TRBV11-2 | CASSPGLAGAGELFF | TGTGCCAGCAGCCCCGGACTAGCGGGAGCCGGGGAGCTGTTTTTT
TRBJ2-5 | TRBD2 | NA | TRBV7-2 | CASSLVSGTQETQYF | TGTGCCAGCAGCTTAGTGAGCGGGACCCAGGAGACCCAGTACTTC
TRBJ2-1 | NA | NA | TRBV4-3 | CASSQGYGNEQFF | TGCGCCAGCAGCCAAGGATATGGCAATGAGCAGTTCTTC
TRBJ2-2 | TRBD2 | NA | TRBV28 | CASSVGLAGHTGELFF | TGTGCCAGCAGCGTCGGACTAGCGGGCCACACCGGGGAGCTGTTTTTT
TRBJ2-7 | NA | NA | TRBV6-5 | CASSRQETYEQYF | TGTGCCAGCAGTCGACAGGAGACCTACGAGCAGTACTTC
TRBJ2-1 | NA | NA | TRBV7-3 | CASSPLPSALNNEQFF | TGTGCCAGCAGCCCCTTACCTAGTGCCCTTAACAATGAGCAGTTCTTC
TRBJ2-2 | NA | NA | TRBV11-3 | CASSLGGRASGELFF | TGTGCCAGCAGCTTAGGGGGGCGAGCCTCCGGGGAGCTGTTTTTT
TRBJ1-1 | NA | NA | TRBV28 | CASSRSGNSVAEAFF | TGTGCCAGCAGTCGATCAGGGAACTCAGTAGCTGAAGCTTTCTTT
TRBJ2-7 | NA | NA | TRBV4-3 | CASSQDPQGYEQYF | TGCGCCAGCAGCCAAGACCCCCAGGGCTACGAGCAGTACTTC
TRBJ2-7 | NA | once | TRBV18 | CASSTTSGGEQYF | TGTGCCAGCTCAACGACTAGTGGAGGCGAGCAGTACTTC
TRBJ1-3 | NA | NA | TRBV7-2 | CASSPYTSGNTIYF | TGTGCCAGCAGTCCATATACCTCTGGAAACACCATATATTTT
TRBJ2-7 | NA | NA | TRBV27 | CASRSGLEQYF | TGTGCCAGCAGGAGTGGGCTTGAGCAGTACTTC
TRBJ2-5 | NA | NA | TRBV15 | CATSSHGGLALKTQYF | TGTGCCACCAGCAGTCACGGGGGTCTAGCGTTGAAGACCCAGTACTTC
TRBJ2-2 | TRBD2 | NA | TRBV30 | CAWSVLGGMNTGELFF | TGTGCCTGGAGTGTATTGGGGGGGATGAACACCGGGGAGCTGTTTTTT
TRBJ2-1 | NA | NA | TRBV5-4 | CASSLPTGSYNEQFF | TGTGCCAGCAGCTTACCTACAGGATCCTACAATGAGCAGTTCTTC
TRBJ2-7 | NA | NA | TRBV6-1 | CASSATGRGGYYEQYF | TGTGCCAGCAGTGCAACCGGGAGAGGGGGCTACTACGAGCAGTACTTC
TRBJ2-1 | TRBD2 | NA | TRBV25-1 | CASSGWTSGRLYEQFF | TGTGCCAGCAGTGGCTGGACTAGCGGGAGGCTGTATGAGCAGTTCTTC
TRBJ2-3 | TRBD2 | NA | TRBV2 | CASRRLAPDTQYF | TGTGCCAGCAGAAGACTAGCTCCAGATACGCAGTATTTT
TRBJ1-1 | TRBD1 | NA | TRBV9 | CASSRPGQGVTEAFF | TGTGCCAGCAGCCGACCGGGACAGGGAGTCACTGAAGCTTTCTTT
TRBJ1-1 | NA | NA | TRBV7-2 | CASSPEVGRPEAFF | TGTGCCAGCAGCCCCGAGGTTGGACGGCCAGAAGCTTTCTTT
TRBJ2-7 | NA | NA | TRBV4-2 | CASSQEWASEIYEQYF | TGTGCCAGCAGCCAAGAATGGGCTAGCGAAATCTACGAGCAGTACTTC
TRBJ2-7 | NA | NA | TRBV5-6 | CASSSPTSYEQYF | TGTGCCAGCAGCTCTCCGACTAGCTACGAGCAGTACTTC
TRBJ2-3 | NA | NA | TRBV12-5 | CASGPPGPTDTQYF | TGTGCTAGTGGTCCCCCAGGGCCCACAGATACGCAGTATTTT
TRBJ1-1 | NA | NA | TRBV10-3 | CAISESPTEAFF | TGTGCCATCAGTGAGTCTCCGACGGAAGCTTTCTTT
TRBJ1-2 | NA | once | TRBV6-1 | CASSEIGRPSYGYTF | TGTGCCAGCAGTGAAATTGGACGCCCGTCTTATGGCTACACCTTC
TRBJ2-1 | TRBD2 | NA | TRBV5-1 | CASSFTAGEIVEQFF | TGCGCCAGCAGCTTCACGGCGGGAGAAATTGTTGAGCAGTTCTTC
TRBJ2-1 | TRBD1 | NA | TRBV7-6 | CASSYGQAPYNEQFF | TGTGCCAGCAGCTACGGACAGGCCCCCTACAATGAGCAGTTCTTC
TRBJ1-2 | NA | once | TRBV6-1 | CATIQVDYNYGYTF | TGTGCCACGATTCAAGTCGACTATAACTATGGCTACACCTTC
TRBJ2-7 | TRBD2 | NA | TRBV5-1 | CASSWSGDSYEQYF | TGCGCCAGCAGCTGGAGCGGGGACTCCTACGAGCAGTACTTC
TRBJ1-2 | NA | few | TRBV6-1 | CASSQVDTPFYGYTF | TGTGCCAGCAGCCAGGTGGACACCCCCTTCTATGGCTACACCTTC
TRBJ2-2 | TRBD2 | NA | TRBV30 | CAWTASGSDTGELFF | TGTGCCTGGACGGCTAGCGGGAGTGACACCGGGGAGCTGTTTTTT
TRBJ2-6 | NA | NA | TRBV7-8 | CASSLRVGASSGANVLTF | TGTGCCAGCAGCTTAAGGGTAGGGGCTAGCTCCGGGGCCAACGTCCTGACTTTC
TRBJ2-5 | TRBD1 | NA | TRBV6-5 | CASRHARDRDATQYF | TGTGCCAGCAGGCATGCCCGGGACAGGGATGCGACCCAGTACTTC
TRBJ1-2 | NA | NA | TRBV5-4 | CASSSEQGGRNYGYTF | TGTGCCAGCAGCTCCGAACAGGGAGGGAGAAACTATGGCTACACCTTC
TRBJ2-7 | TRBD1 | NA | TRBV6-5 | CASSYSIGGGEQYF | TGTGCCAGCAGTTACTCGATAGGGGGCGGCGAGCAGTACTTC
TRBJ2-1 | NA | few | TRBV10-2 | CASGVGALEQFF | TGCGCCAGCGGGGTCGGCGCCTTGGAGCAGTTCTTC
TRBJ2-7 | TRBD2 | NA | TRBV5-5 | CASSPPLAGEVPYEQYF | TGTGCCAGCAGCCCCCCCCTAGCGGGAGAGGTCCCCTACGAGCAGTACTTC
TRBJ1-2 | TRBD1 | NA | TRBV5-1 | CASSPGTGYYGYTF | TGCGCCAGCAGCCCAGGGACAGGGTACTATGGCTACACCTTC
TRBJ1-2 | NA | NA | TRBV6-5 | CASTGDYGYTF | TGTGCCAGCACGGGGGATTATGGCTACACCTTC
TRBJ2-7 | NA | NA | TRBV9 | CASSGGRQGGFVEQYF | TGTGCCAGCAGCGGGGGGAGACAGGGAGGATTTGTCGAGCAGTACTTC
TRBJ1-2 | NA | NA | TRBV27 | CASSLVDFGTPYGYTF | TGTGCCAGCAGTTTAGTTGATTTTGGGACGCCCTATGGCTACACCTTC
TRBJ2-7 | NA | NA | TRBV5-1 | CASSFVLDVDSEQYF | TGCGCCAGCAGCTTTGTTCTCGACGTTGATAGCGAGCAGTACTTC
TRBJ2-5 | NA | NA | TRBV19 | CASTDSGTPGETQYF | TGTGCCAGTACTGATTCAGGGACCCCGGGGGAGACCCAGTACTTC
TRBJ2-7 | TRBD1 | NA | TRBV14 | CASSPRQGPYEQYF | TGTGCCAGCAGCCCGAGACAGGGACCCTACGAGCAGTACTTC
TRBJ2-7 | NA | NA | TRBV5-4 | CASSPRGLASYEQYF | TGTGCCAGCAGCCCGAGGGGGTTAGCCTCCTACGAGCAGTACTTC
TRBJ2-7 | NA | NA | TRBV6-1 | CASQASGDRHEQYF | TGTGCCAGCCAGGCTTCGGGAGACAGGCACGAGCAGTACTTC
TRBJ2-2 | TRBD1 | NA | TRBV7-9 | CASSPWTGVDTGELFF | TGTGCCAGCAGCCCTTGGACAGGGGTAGACACCGGGGAGCTGTTTTTT